The 24 T cell receptor beta chains presented below share a single source sample, sequenced in a study of T cell repertoires in cytomegalovirus infection. TCRdb analysed the reads with MiXCR anew, one entry per CDR3 protein. The data show just over 300,000 distinct CDR3 sequences, roughly 17% seen once. Material: PBMCs. Receptors were obtained from a human donor in good health (CMV status not recorded). Some clones in this sample may be carry-over from other donors' samples.

This clonotype was found a few times. The rearrangement joins TRBV4-3 to TRBJ2-2; no firm D call. In germline, CDR1 is LGHNA, CDR2 YSLEER. CDR3 length equals 14 residues. V shed 5 bases and J shed 7 bases, with 14 bases lying between them. Here the CDR3 DNA reads TGCGCCAGCAGCACCGGGCCCCGTGACGGGGAGCTGTTTTTT. It translates to CASSTGPRDGELFF.

This clonotype was recorded a few times. The gene calls are TRBV7-9 and TRBJ1-1; tentative D call: TRBD1 (5 bases). The germline V gene encodes CDR1 SEHNR and CDR2 FQNEAQ (reference sequence). V lost 1 base and J 1 base, leaving 16 bases between the germline ends. The CDR3 consists of 17 residues. The DNA of the CDR3 is TGTGCCAGCAGCTTAGGAGCGTCGTTCGGGGCGAACACTGAAGCTTTCTTT. Residues: CASSLGASFGANTEAFF.

This clonotype appeared a few times. The chain uses TRBV27 and TRBJ2-1, with D tentatively TRBD1 (5 bases). CDR3 length equals 13 residues. CDR1 and CDR2 from the germline V gene are MNHEY and SMNVEV (reference sequence). The ends were cut back, 4 bases at V and 6 bases at J, with 10 bases in the middle. In DNA, the CDR3 is TGTGCCAGCAGTTCCAGGGCTCGCAATGAGCAGTTCTTC. Residues: CASSSRARNEQFF.

V usage is TRBV20-1 and J usage is TRBJ1-5; TRBD1 aligns across 12 bases. The CDR3 runs 14 residues. V lost 5 bases, J lost 6 bases, and 5 bases stayed unmatched. The germline CDR1 and CDR2 sequences are DFQATT and SNEGSKA (reference sequence). The CDR3 bases are TGCAGTGCTGCCGGGACAGGGGGCCCTCAGCCCCAGCATTTT. It codes for CSAAGTGGPQPQHF.

This clonotype was recorded many times. The rearrangement uses TRBV7-9 and TRBJ2-5; TRBD2 matches at 15 bases. The CDR3 spans 16 residues. Germline V gene lookup returns CDR1 SEHNR and CDR2 FQNEAQ (reference sequence). V lost 5 bases to trimming and J lost 4 bases; unmatched junction nucleotides: 5. The CDR3 nucleotides are TGTGCCAGCAGCAGGACTAGCGGGGGGGCTAGAGAGACCCAGTACTTC. This translates into CASSRTSGGARETQYF. The full variable domain, in which reference TRBV7-9 and TRBJ2-5 provide the parts outside the CDR3, is DTGVSQNPRHKITKRGQNVTFRCDPISEHNRLYWYRQTLGQGPEFLTYFQNEAQLEKSRLLSDRFSAERPKGSFSTLEIQRTEQGDSAMYLCASSRTSGGARETQYFGPGTRLLVL.

The genes are TRBV11-2 and TRBJ2-1, with 10 nucleotides matching TRBD2. The V gene end was trimmed by 3 bases and the J gene end by 4 bases; junction bases not matched to a gene: 12. CDR1 is SGHAT and CDR2 is FQNNGV in the germline V gene. This CDR3 contains 18 residues. The CDR3 region has the DNA TGTGCCAGCAGCTTTGGAACTAGCGGGAAGAGGGGATACAATGAGCAGTTCTTC. This translates into CASSFGTSGKRGYNEQFF.

This clonotype has a count of ten or more. The chain recombines TRBV19 with TRBJ2-3; 8 nucleotides match TRBD1. CDR1 is LNHDA and CDR2 is SQIVND in the germline V gene (reference sequence). This CDR3 region has 15 residues. J was trimmed by 5 bases and V by 7 bases; bases with no gene match: 11. The CDR3 spells CASTPAGGYGDTQYF. In nucleotides, the CDR3 is TGTGCCAGTACCCCGGCAGGGGGCTACGGAGATACGCAGTATTTT. Drawing the rest from reference TRBV19 and TRBJ2-3, the complete variable domain is DGGITQSPKYLFRKEGQNVTLSCEQNLNHDAMYWYRQDPGQGLRLIYYSQIVNDFQKGDIAEGYSVSREKKESFPLTVTSAQKNPTAFYLCASTPAGGYGDTQYFGPGTRLTVL.

The rearrangement uses TRBV9 and TRBJ1-5, with 7 nucleotides matching TRBD1. Trimming at V came to 3 bases and at J to 9 bases, leaving 9 bases not matched to a gene. CDR1 is SGDLS, CDR2 YYNGEE, per germline. The CDR3 loop spans 14 amino acids. Here the CDR3 reads CASSEGAAARPQHF. CDR3 nucleotides: TGTGCCAGCAGCGAGGGGGCGGCAGCCCGGCCCCAGCATTTT.

This clonotype appeared many times. The genes are TRBV7-8 and TRBJ2-5; TRBD1 or TRBD2 may be the D gene (6 bases each). Germline V gives CDR1 SGHVS, CDR2 FQNEAQ. V was trimmed by 7 bases and J by 1 base, leaving 16 bases between them. The CDR3 totals 15 residues. CDR3 sequence: CASNPGRGAQETQYF. As DNA, the CDR3 is TGTGCCAGCAACCCGGGAAGGGGGGCCCAAGAGACCCAGTACTTC.

The V gene is TRBV10-3, the J gene TRBJ1-5; 8 bases are a match to TRBD1. The CDR3 contains 15 residues. The germline gives CDR1 ENHRY, CDR2 SYGVKD. Trimming took 3 bases from V and 5 from J; bases not matched to a gene: 6. The CDR3 region has the DNA TGTGCCATCAGTGATGGACAGGGAACAGATCAGCCCCAGCATTTT. It is translated as CAISDGQGTDQPQHF.

The chain joins TRBV6-6 to TRBJ2-7; 8 bases are a match to TRBD1. The germline CDR1 and CDR2 sequences are MNHNY and SVGAGI (reference sequence). This CDR3 is 15 amino acids long. Trimming removed 8 bases from V and 0 bases from J; junction bases left unmatched: 9. The CDR3 nucleotides read TGTGCCAGCTATAACCAGGGGGCTAGCTCCTACGAGCAGTACTTC. Protein sequence: CASYNQGASSYEQYF.

This clonotype was observed many times. The chain is built from TRBV7-8 and TRBJ2-1; possibly TRBD1 for D (5 bases). Germline V gene sequence: CDR1 SGHVS, CDR2 FQNEAQ. Trimming took off 3 bases at V and 6 bases at J, with 12 bases between the two ends. The CDR3 extends over 14 amino acids. The CDR3 here is CASSLGRVANEQFF. The DNA of the CDR3 is TGTGCCAGCAGCTTGGGCAGGGTGGCCAATGAGCAGTTCTTC.

The chain combines TRBV6-4 with TRBJ1-5; 9 bases match TRBD1. The CDR3 is 15 amino acids. In germline, CDR1 is MRHNA, CDR2 SNTAGT. The junction had 7 bases not matched to a gene; V was cut back by 4 bases and J by 6 bases. CDR3 sequence reads: CASSGGTGYGQPQHF. The CDR3 DNA follows: TGTGCCAGCAGTGGGGGGACAGGGTACGGTCAGCCCCAGCATTTT.

CDR3 in amino acids: CASSLGGQSNYGYTF. As DNA, the CDR3 is TGTGCCAGCAGTTTAGGAGGACAGAGTAACTATGGCTACACCTTC. The chain employs TRBV12-3 or TRBV12-4 and TRBJ1-2; the D gene is possibly TRBD1 (6 bases). The CDR3 loop spans 15 amino acids. The V and J ends lost 1 base and 1 base respectively, with 10 bases between them.

This clonotype appeared many times. V usage is TRBV7-2 and J usage is TRBJ2-7; unclear D gene. The V end lost 1 base, the J end lost 0 bases, and 10 bases lay between the germline ends. Germline values: CDR1 SGHTA, CDR2 FQGNSA. The CDR3 contains 15 residues. CDR3 amino acids: CASSLVGGNSYEQYF. As DNA, the CDR3 is TGTGCCAGCAGCTTAGTAGGTGGAAACTCCTACGAGCAGTACTTC. Full variable domain (remainder filled in from reference TRBV7-2 and TRBJ2-7): GAGVSQSPSNKVTEKGKDVELRCDPISGHTALYWYRQSLGQGLEFLIYFQGNSAPDKSGLPSDRFSAERTGGSVSTLTIQRTQQEDSAVYLCASSLVGGNSYEQYFGPGTRLTVT.

This clonotype was detected ten times or more. The chain combines TRBV20-1 with TRBJ1-2, with 7 positions matching TRBD1. The CDR3 totals 14 residues. The V gene's germline CDR1 is DFQATT and CDR2 SNEGSKA (reference sequence). J lost 8 bases, V lost 0 bases, and 9 bases had no gene match. CDR3 sequence: CSARDLEGATGYTF. CDR3 DNA sequence: TGCAGTGCTAGAGATCTTGAGGGGGCAACAGGCTACACCTTC.

This clonotype was seen many times. The V and J genes are TRBV11-1 and TRBJ2-1; 10 nucleotides match TRBD2. The J segment lost 15 bases and the V segment lost 3 bases, leaving 14 bases of the junction unmatched. CDR1 and CDR2 (germline): SGHAT, FQDESV (reference sequence). The CDR3 runs to 15 residues. The DNA for the CDR3 is TGTGCCAGCAGCTTTGTCGAGCGGGGGGGCGTAAGTCCGTTCTTC. Translating it yields CASSFVERGGVSPFF.

At least ten counts were recorded for this clonotype. The chain carries TRBV12-3 or TRBV12-4 and TRBJ1-2; TRBD1 matches at 8 bases. V shed 5 bases, J shed 0 bases, and the junction held 11 bases outside the gene matches. The CDR3 is made up of 17 amino acids. The CDR3 spells CASSGVDRESANYGYTF. The CDR3 nucleotides read TGTGCCAGCAGTGGGGTGGACAGGGAGTCTGCTAACTATGGCTACACCTTC.

This clonotype was seen only once. The chain uses TRBV20-1 and TRBJ1-2, with TRBD1 matching over 7 bases. The length of the CDR3 is 13 residues. Per germline, CDR1 DFQATT and CDR2 SNEGSKA (reference sequence). The V gene end was trimmed by 4 bases and the J gene end by 3 bases; junction bases not matched to a gene: 5. CDR3 amino acids: CSAIAGTDYGYTF. Here the CDR3 DNA reads TGCAGTGCTATCGCCGGGACAGACTATGGCTACACCTTC.

The J gene is TRBJ1-4, the V gene TRBV20-1, with unresolved D. This CDR3 spans 14 amino acids. CDR1 is DFQATT, CDR2 SNEGSKA, per germline (reference sequence). The V and J ends lost 6 bases and 0 bases respectively, with 11 bases between them. The CDR3 loop reads CSARTGATNEKLFF. The CDR3 DNA reads as TGCAGTGCCCGAACCGGCGCAACTAATGAAAAACTGTTTTTT.

This rearrangement joins TRBV7-9 to TRBJ1-1, with no clear D. Looked up from germline, CDR1 is SEHNR and CDR2 is FQNEAQ (reference sequence). CDR3 length equals 16 residues. V was trimmed by 0 bases and J by 1 base, leaving 12 bases between them. The CDR3 DNA is TGTGCCAGCAGCTTAGCCTGGGAAAGGACGAACACTGAAGCTTTCTTT. Amino acid sequence: CASSLAWERTNTEAFF.

The rearrangement links TRBV20-1 to TRBJ1-3; possibly TRBD1 for D (5 bases). Germline assignment: CDR1 DFQATT and CDR2 SNEGSKA (reference sequence). The germline V and J ends were trimmed by 3 bases and 4 bases, with 16 bases remaining between them. CDR3 length: 15 residues. Written as DNA, the CDR3 is TGCAGTGCTAGTCCCCCGACAGAGGGAGGAAACACCATATATTTT. It yields the protein CSASPPTEGGNTIYF.

The gene calls are TRBV18 and TRBJ2-1; the D gene is possibly TRBD1 (6 bases). This CDR3 has 15 residues. V shed 4 bases and J shed 8 bases, with 18 bases lying between them. The germline CDR1 and CDR2 sequences are KGHSH and LQKENI. The CDR3 DNA follows: TGTGCCAGCTCACTAAGACAGGTCTCTCTCGATGAGCAGTTCTTC. Translation gives CASSLRQVSLDEQFF.

This clonotype was seen repeatedly, ten times or more. The chain recombines TRBV24-1 with TRBJ2-5, with 9 nucleotides matching TRBD1. Germline CDR1 reads KGHDR; CDR2 reads SFDVKD. J gave up 3 bases and V 4 bases, and 5 bases lay outside the gene matches. This CDR3 comprises 15 residues. The CDR3 loop is CATSDGDRVEETQYF. The DNA of the CDR3 is TGTGCCACCAGTGACGGGGACAGGGTGGAAGAGACCCAGTACTTC.